These 15 T cell receptor beta chains came from one sample sequenced in a study of post-analysis software for immune sequencing data. Findings and limits, study-wide: Elevated frequency relative to controls characterized four or five TRBV segments in patients, TRBV5-6, TRBV5-1 and TRBV20-1 among them.

Their specific antigens are unknown. The TCR beta cDNA libraries contained unique molecular identifiers. TCRdb recomputed calls from the PCR reads with MiXCR, one row per CDR3 protein. The table records 450,000 or so distinct CDR3 sequences, around 40% of them present only once. The material sequenced was blood. The receptors were sampled from a girl between 5 and 17 years old with multiple sclerosis.

This clonotype was counted between two and nine times. V is TRBV7-2 and J is TRBJ2-7; D not certain. The CDR3 covers 12 residues. Germline V gene lookup returns CDR1 SGHTA and CDR2 FQGNSA. The germline V and J ends were trimmed by 7 bases and 0 bases, with 7 bases remaining between them. The CDR3 region has the DNA TGTGCCAGCACGGACGTCTCCTACGAGCAGTACTTC. Amino acid sequence: CASTDVSYEQYF.

This clonotype was detected once. The J gene is TRBJ2-1, the V gene TRBV7-9, with 10 bases aligning to TRBD2. This CDR3 contains 19 residues. Germline CDR1 reads SEHNR; CDR2 reads FQNEAQ (reference sequence). V was pared by 4 bases and J by 8 bases, with 20 bases of the junction left unmatched. CDR3 in amino acids: CASSSDRRLAGAGQDEQFF. The CDR3 DNA follows: TGTGCCAGCAGCTCAGACAGGAGGCTAGCGGGGGCCGGGCAAGATGAGCAGTTCTTC.

This clonotype was recorded a few times. The chain joins TRBV27 to TRBJ2-3, with TRBD2 matching over 7 bases. Trimming took 7 bases from V and 5 from J; bases not matched to a gene: 15. CDR1 MNHEY and CDR2 SMNVEV come from the germline V gene (reference sequence). The CDR3 spans 16 residues. CDR3 in amino acids: CASTAARDYRKDTQYF. CDR3 DNA: TGTGCCAGCACTGCTGCCCGGGACTACAGGAAAGATACGCAGTATTTT.

The chain couples TRBV29-1 to TRBJ2-2; TRBD1 is a possible D gene (6 bases). This CDR3 spans 14 amino acids. The germline V gene encodes CDR1 SQVTM and CDR2 ANQGSEA. V was cut by 7 bases and J by 0 bases, with 12 bases left in between. The chain's CDR3 is CSAQDRTNTGELFF. DNA of the CDR3: TGCAGCGCCCAGGACAGAACGAACACCGGGGAGCTGTTTTTT.

This clonotype came up a few times. This chain connects TRBV7-9 to TRBJ1-1, with TRBD1 matching over 11 bases. The V gene's germline CDR1 is SEHNR and CDR2 FQNEAQ (reference sequence). V was clipped by 3 bases and J by 5 bases; unmatched bases: 5. This CDR3 is 15 amino acids long. CDR3 coding DNA: TGTGCCAGCAGCTTTGCCGGGACAGGGGGAACTGAAGCTTTCTTT. Protein sequence: CASSFAGTGGTEAFF.

Comment on this clonotype: A junction boundary mismatches the germline segment, possibly from a read error. V usage is TRBV7-9 and J usage is TRBJ2-1; D ambiguous. The CDR3 runs to 15 residues. Germline V CDR1 and CDR2: SEHNR, FQNEAQ (reference sequence). The CDR3 DNA sequence: TGTGCCAGAAGCTTCGGTAACAAATTGATGAATGAGCAGTTCTTC. This gives the protein CARSFGNKLMNEQFF.

The V gene is TRBV4-1, the J gene TRBJ2-1; TRBD1 matches at 7 bases. CDR1 is MGHRA, CDR2 YSYEKL, per germline. Trimming took 1 base from V and 0 from J; bases not matched to a gene: 9. The CDR3 consists of 18 residues. The CDR3 DNA reads as TGCGCCAGCAGCCAAGGTAGGGGGCGGGCTCTCTCCTACAATGAGCAGTTCTTC. Protein: CASSQGRGRALSYNEQFF.

This clonotype was observed a few times. This chain joins TRBV6-6 and TRBJ2-5; 10 positions match TRBD1. The end of the DNA is better explained by TRBJ2-7, so the J call may be wrong. CDR1 MNHNY and CDR2 SVGAGI come from the germline V gene (reference sequence). The CDR3 consists of 16 residues. CDR3 region: CASSVPEGQGIDEQYF. The CDR3 region has the DNA TGTGCCAGCAGTGTCCCCGAGGGACAGGGGATAGACGAGCAGTACTTC.

The chain recombines TRBV27 with TRBJ1-2; D perhaps matches TRBD1 (6 bases). V lost 2 bases, J lost 5 bases, and 12 bases lay in between. The CDR3 loop spans 14 amino acids. The V gene's germline CDR1 is MNHEY and CDR2 SMNVEV (reference sequence). The CDR3 region is CASSLKRTAYGYTF. The CDR3 DNA sequence: TGTGCCAGCAGTTTAAAAAGGACAGCGTATGGCTACACCTTC.

The genes are TRBV10-3 and TRBJ2-7; D possibly corresponds to TRBD1 (5 bases). This CDR3 comprises 17 residues. The germline V gene has CDR1 ENHRY and CDR2 SYGVKD. V was clipped by 0 bases and J by 0 bases, with 15 bases between them. The CDR3 bases are TGTGCCATCAGTGAGTCGGACGGTCAGGGTGACTCCTACGAGCAGTACTTC. This sequence encodes CAISESDGQGDSYEQYF.

This clonotype has more than one count but fewer than ten. This chain links TRBV7-2 with TRBJ2-1, with 7 bases aligning to TRBD1. CDR1 is SGHTA and CDR2 is FQGNSA in the germline V gene. The CDR3 consists of 14 residues. The V segment lost 3 bases and the J segment 9 bases; nucleotides outside the gene matches: 8. The DNA of the CDR3 is TGTGCCAGCAGCTTCGGGACAGCCCAGACTGAGCAGTTCTTC. Encoded protein: CASSFGTAQTEQFF.

This chain links TRBV6-4 with TRBJ1-5; D is ambiguous. V was cut by 0 bases and J by 3 bases, with 12 bases left in between. The CDR3 has 16 residues. The germline gives CDR1 MRHNA, CDR2 SNTAGT. Written as DNA, the CDR3 is TGTGCCAGCAGTGACTCGGAAGGCTATAACAATCAGCCCCAGCATTTT. Translated, it gives CASSDSEGYNNQPQHF.

This clonotype was seen only a few times. This chain connects TRBV9 to TRBJ2-7, with 8 bases that match TRBD1. Losses at the gene ends were 0 bases for V and 3 bases for J; bases not matched to a gene: 8. CDR1 is SGDLS, CDR2 YYNGEE, per germline. This CDR3 has 16 residues. In DNA, the CDR3 is TGTGCCAGCAGCGTAGCTACCGGACAGGGAAACTACGAGCAGTACTTC. Translated: CASSVATGQGNYEQYF. The variable domain in full, with the rest retrieved from reference TRBV9 and TRBJ2-7, is DSGVTQTPKHLITATGQRVTLRCSPRSGDLSVYWYQQSLDQGLQFLIQYYNGEERAKGNILERFSAQQFPDLHSELNLSSLELGDSALYFCASSVATGQGNYEQYFGPGTRLTVT.

This clonotype was counted a single time. J is TRBJ2-7 and V is TRBV6-5; a possible D gene is TRBD1 (6 bases). There are 13 residues in the CDR3. Germline V lookup: CDR1 MNHEY, CDR2 SVGAGI. V was pared by 6 bases and J by 0 bases, with 9 bases between. The CDR3: CASRLQGSYEQYF. The DNA for the CDR3 is TGTGCCAGCAGGCTACAGGGCTCCTACGAGCAGTACTTC.

This clonotype occurred a few times. J is TRBJ2-3 and V is TRBV5-4, with 11 bases identical to TRBD2. This CDR3 is 16 amino acids long. V lost 4 bases and J lost 4; bases outside the gene matches: 8. Germline V lookup: CDR1 SGHNT, CDR2 YYREEE (reference sequence). The CDR3 loop is CASSASSGRYPDTQYF. DNA for the CDR3: TGTGCCAGCAGCGCATCTAGCGGGAGGTACCCAGATACGCAGTATTTT.